This T cell receptor (beta chain) was identified during a study of OX40 agonist ivuxolimab in advanced cancers. About the research overall: Males comprised 82.7% of the group, whose mean age was about 62 years (range roughly 20 to 85). About 40% of patients had received prior checkpoint inhibitor therapy. Study results and caveats: Expanded clones were, on average, more numerous in CD8+ T cells than in CD4+.

The CDR3 loop spans 13 amino acids. Per the germline V gene, CDR1 is SGDLS and CDR2 is YYNGEE. Trimming removed 0 bases from V and 0 bases from J, with 4 bases in between. At baseline, cycle 4 day 1, and cycle 7 day 1, blood was sampled. The assay was immunoSEQ multiplex PCR, and TCRdb's table has in-frame clones only and misses some. The sample has about 45,000 clones, 92% seen once. Comment on this clone: Its antigen remains unidentified. At the DNA level, this CDR3 is encoded by other sequences in the same sample as well.

Specimen: CD4+ or CD8+ T cells sorted from blood, collected in a trial of the OX40 agonist ivuxolimab. The V gene is TRBV9, the J gene TRBJ2-7, with D unclear. This clonotype was sampled from an adult with an advanced solid tumor such as melanoma, head and neck, liver or kidney cancer. This chain's CDR3 is CASSVGSSYEQYF. Written as DNA, the CDR3 is TGTGCCAGCAGCGTAGGGTCCTCCTACGAGCAGTACTTC.